The clone carrying this T cell receptor beta chain was seen just once. This CDR3 has 19 residues. Germline V gives CDR1 LNHDA, CDR2 SQIVND (reference sequence). Trimming cost V 0 bases and J 8 bases; bases outside gene matches: 10. The data originate from a study of technical replicates of blood from several donors. Assay used: immunoSEQ multiplex PCR; TCRdb lists only in-frame clones, some missing. The table records some 70,000 clones, about 97% of them present only once. This clonotype originated in a human donor in good health. The chain employs TRBV19 and TRBJ2-1; TRBD2 aligns across 16 bases. Material: T cells isolated from PBMCs. The CDR3 is CASSIDSPGLAGGSDEQFF. The DNA of the CDR3 is TGTGCCAGTAGTATAGACTCACCGGGACTAGCGGGAGGGAGCGATGAGCAGTTCTTC.